This is a list of T cell receptor beta chains from one sample in a study of T cell responses to AZD1222 COVID-19 vaccine. Sequencing was performed with immunoSEQ multiplex PCR; in TCRdb, only in-frame clones are kept and a portion is missing. This sample has about 83,000 clones, with around 87% found just once. The specimen comprised peripheral blood, sampled on day 0 of MenACWY control vaccination. The receptors shown here come from an adult in good health. Each CDR3 is given with its conserved first and last residue. The D gene is left open where the match is weak. Clone size, where shown, is once, few, many, or a class for clones that have expanded.

>.|.|TRBJ1-1|TRBV7-9
TGTGCCAGCAGCACTGGGGACATAGTTTTCCGGGCTTTCTTT
CASSTGDIVFRAFF
>.|TRBD1|TRBJ1-6|TRBV5-1
TGCGCCAGCAGCCTGGACAGGGTATCCTATAATTCACCCCTCCACTTT
CASSLDRVSYNSPLHF
>.|TRBD1|TRBJ2-4|TRBV6-5
TGTGCCAGCAGTTACGTGGGACAGTCGAACATTCAGTACTTC
CASSYVGQSNIQYF
>.|TRBD1|TRBJ1-5|TRBV19
TGTGCCAGTAGCGACAGGGTGGGCCAGCCCCAGCATTTT
CASSDRVGQPQHF
>.|.|TRBJ1-5|TRBV30
TGTGCCTGGAGGCCTGGGGTCCCACCTAATCAGCCCCAGCATTTT
CAWRPGVPPNQPQHF
>.|TRBD1|TRBJ2-7|TRBV2
TGTGCCTCACAGGGGTCCTACGAGCAGTACTTC
CASQGSYEQYF
>.|TRBD2|TRBJ2-1|TRBV3-1/TRBV3-2
TGTGCCAGCAGCCAAGAAAAGCGGGAAGCCCCTGGGGACAATGAGCAGTTCTTC
CASSQEKREAPGDNEQFF
>few|TRBD1|TRBJ1-4|TRBV3-1/TRBV3-2
TGTGCCAGCAGCCAATTGGGGACAGGCCTCAATGAAAAACTGTTTTTT
CASSQLGTGLNEKLFF
>.|.|TRBJ2-7|TRBV28
TGTGCCAGCAGTTTTCGCCCGGATTTCTCCTACGAGCAGTACTTC
CASSFRPDFSYEQYF
>.|TRBD1|TRBJ1-6|TRBV5-1
TGCGCCAGCACAACGGGACAGGGGGGTTCACCCCTCCACTTT
CASTTGQGGSPLHF
>.|.|TRBJ2-3|TRBV4-3
TGCGCCAGCAGCCAGCCCCCGACCCCCACAGATACGCAGTATTTT
CASSQPPTPTDTQYF
>.|.|TRBJ2-1|TRBV28
TGTGCCAGCACCCCGTGGTTGAGCGGTAACAATGAGCAGTTCTTC
CASTPWLSGNNEQFF
>.|TRBD1|TRBJ1-2|TRBV19
TGTGCCAGTAGTATATTGACAGGGACTAACTATGGCTACACCTTC
CASSILTGTNYGYTF
>.|TRBD1|TRBJ1-1|TRBV27
TGTGCCAGCAGTCCCCAAGACAGGGTCGGGAGGGTTGAAGCTTTCTTT
CASSPQDRVGRVEAFF
>.|.|TRBJ1-1|TRBV7-9
TGTGCCAGCAGCTTATCCGGGACACTCCAAAACACTGAAGCTTTCTTT
CASSLSGTLQNTEAFF
>.|.|TRBJ1-2|TRBV12-3/TRBV12-4
TGTGCCAGCAGTTTAGGGGGTGGCTACACCTTC
CASSLGGGYTF
>.|.|TRBJ1-2|TRBV27
TGTGCCAGTCCCCCCGGGGGGGCTTCAAACTATGGCTACACCTTC
CASPPGGASNYGYTF
>once|.|TRBJ2-5|TRBV10-3
TGTGCCATCAGTGAGTCTGTTAGGAGGTTGGAGACCCAGTACTTC
CAISESVRRLETQYF
>once|.|TRBJ2-1|TRBV5-4
TGTGCCAGCAGCTCGGGGGAACAGGGGATAAGGAATGAGCAGTTCTTC
CASSSGEQGIRNEQFF
>.|.|TRBJ2-5|TRBV30
TGTGCCTGGGGGGAGGGGGAGCAGACCCAGTACTTC
CAWGEGEQTQYF
>.|.|TRBJ2-2|TRBV3-1/TRBV3-2
TGTGCCAGCAGCCAAGATCCCTCCTACGGACTTAACACCGGGGAGCTGTTTTTT
CASSQDPSYGLNTGELFF
>once|.|TRBJ2-7|TRBV28
TGTGCCAGCAGTTTAAGGTTAGGCAGGGGAAGTTACGAGCAGTACTTC
CASSLRLGRGSYEQYF
>.|.|TRBJ2-3|TRBV19
TGTGCCAGTAGTCACTGGAACGGCGGCACAGATACGCAGTATTTT
CASSHWNGGTDTQYF
>few|TRBD1|TRBJ2-7|TRBV28
TGTGCCAGCAGTCCGTTAAGGGGGCCTTCCTACGAGCAGTACTTC
CASSPLRGPSYEQYF